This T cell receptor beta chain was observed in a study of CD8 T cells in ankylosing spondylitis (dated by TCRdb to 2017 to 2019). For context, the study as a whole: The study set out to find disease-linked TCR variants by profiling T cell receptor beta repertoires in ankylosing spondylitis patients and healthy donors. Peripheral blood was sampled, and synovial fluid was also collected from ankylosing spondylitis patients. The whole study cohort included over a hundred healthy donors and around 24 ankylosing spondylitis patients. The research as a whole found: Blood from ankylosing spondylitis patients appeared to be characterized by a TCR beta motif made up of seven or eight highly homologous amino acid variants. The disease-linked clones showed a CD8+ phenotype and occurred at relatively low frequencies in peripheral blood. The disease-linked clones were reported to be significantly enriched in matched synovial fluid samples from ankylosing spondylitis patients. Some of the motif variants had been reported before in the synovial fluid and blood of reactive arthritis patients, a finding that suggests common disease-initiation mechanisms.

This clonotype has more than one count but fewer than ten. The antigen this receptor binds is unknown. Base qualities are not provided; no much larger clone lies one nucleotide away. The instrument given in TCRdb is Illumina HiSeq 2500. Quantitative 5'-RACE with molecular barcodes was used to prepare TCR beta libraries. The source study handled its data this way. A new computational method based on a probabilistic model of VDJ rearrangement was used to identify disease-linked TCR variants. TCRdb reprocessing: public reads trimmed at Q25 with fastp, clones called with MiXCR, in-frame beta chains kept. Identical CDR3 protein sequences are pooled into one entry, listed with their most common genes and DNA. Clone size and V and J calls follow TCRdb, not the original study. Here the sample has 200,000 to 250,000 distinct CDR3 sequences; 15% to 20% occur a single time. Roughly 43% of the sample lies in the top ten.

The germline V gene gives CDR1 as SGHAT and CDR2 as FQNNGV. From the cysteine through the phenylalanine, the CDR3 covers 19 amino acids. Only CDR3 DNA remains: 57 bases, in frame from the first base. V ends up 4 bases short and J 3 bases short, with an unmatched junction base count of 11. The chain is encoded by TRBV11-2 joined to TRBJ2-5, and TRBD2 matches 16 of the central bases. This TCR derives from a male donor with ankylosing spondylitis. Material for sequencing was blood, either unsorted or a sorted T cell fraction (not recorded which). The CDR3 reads CASSWAGTSGGAQKETQYF. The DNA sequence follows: TGTGCCAGCAGCTGGGCCGGGACTAGCGGGGGGGCTCAAAAAGAGACCCAGTACTTC.